A selection of T cell receptor beta chains follows, all from one sample in a study of shared clonotypes between healthy human individuals. Data came from immunoSEQ multiplex PCR; TCRdb stores just in-frame clones and leaves some out. The data show 2,500,000 or so clones, approximately 90% seen once. The specimen sequenced was naive CD4+ T cells sorted from blood. These receptors all come from a man aged 18 to 29 in good health. The CDR3 runs from the conserved cysteine through the conserved F or W. Each record gives: J gene, D gene, V gene, clone size, CDR3 DNA, CDR3 protein. A D gene is named only where the DNA matches it firmly. Size is omitted from some rows. Given values are once, few, many or a class for expanded clones.

J gene: TRBJ1-2
D gene: -
V gene: TRBV28
clone size: -
CDR3 DNA: TGTGCCAGCAGTTTGGAGGGAGACTATGGCTACACCTTC
CDR3 protein: CASSLEGDYGYTF

J gene: TRBJ2-7
D gene: -
V gene: TRBV18
clone size: -
CDR3 DNA: TGTGCCAGCTCACCGGTGGTTGGGAACGAGCAGTACTTC
CDR3 protein: CASSPVVGNEQYF

J gene: TRBJ2-1
D gene: -
V gene: TRBV11-2
clone size: -
CDR3 DNA: TGTGCCAGCAGATTTGAGGGGTTATTCTACAATGAGCAGTTCTTC
CDR3 protein: CASRFEGLFYNEQFF

J gene: TRBJ2-1
D gene: -
V gene: TRBV19
clone size: -
CDR3 DNA: TGTGCCAGTAGTATTGTAGGGGCCATCCACTACAATGAGCAGTTCTTC
CDR3 protein: CASSIVGAIHYNEQFF

J gene: TRBJ1-2
D gene: -
V gene: TRBV28
clone size: -
CDR3 DNA: TGTGCCAGCAGTTTATCGACAGCGAACTATGGCTACACCTTC
CDR3 protein: CASSLSTANYGYTF

J gene: TRBJ1-2
D gene: TRBD1
V gene: TRBV2
clone size: -
CDR3 DNA: TGTGCCAGCAGTGAATACGGACAGGGGGCTTATGGCTACACCTTC
CDR3 protein: CASSEYGQGAYGYTF

J gene: TRBJ1-5
D gene: -
V gene: TRBV6-1
clone size: once
CDR3 DNA: TGTGCCACCAGGACAGCGAATCAGCCCCAGCATTTT
CDR3 protein: CATRTANQPQHF

J gene: TRBJ2-2
D gene: TRBD2
V gene: TRBV2
clone size: -
CDR3 DNA: TGTGCCAGCAGTGGCAGTAGCGGGGGTTTGGGGGAGCTGTTTTTT
CDR3 protein: CASSGSSGGLGELFF

J gene: TRBJ2-1
D gene: -
V gene: TRBV5-6
clone size: -
CDR3 DNA: TGTGCCAGCAGCTTGCCCCTAAGGTCCTACAATGAGCAGTTCTTC
CDR3 protein: CASSLPLRSYNEQFF

J gene: TRBJ2-1
D gene: -
V gene: TRBV28
clone size: -
CDR3 DNA: TGTGCCAGCAGTTTCTACGGGGCAGGGGACAATGAGCAGTTCTTC
CDR3 protein: CASSFYGAGDNEQFF

J gene: TRBJ2-3
D gene: -
V gene: TRBV7-7
clone size: -
CDR3 DNA: TGTGCTAGCAGCTTAATCGGGTCCACAGATACGCAGTATTTT
CDR3 protein: CASSLIGSTDTQYF

J gene: TRBJ1-5
D gene: TRBD1
V gene: TRBV19
clone size: -
CDR3 DNA: TGTGCCAGTAGTGGACAGGGTGGACAGCCCCAGCATTTT
CDR3 protein: CASSGQGGQPQHF

J gene: TRBJ2-3
D gene: -
V gene: TRBV5-5
clone size: -
CDR3 DNA: TGTGCCAGCAGCTTGATACGGGGCGCTAGCACAGATACGCAGTATTTT
CDR3 protein: CASSLIRGASTDTQYF

J gene: TRBJ2-5
D gene: TRBD1
V gene: TRBV7-9
clone size: once
CDR3 DNA: TGTGCCAGCAGCCCGACAGGGGGTGTTGAGACCCAGTACTTC
CDR3 protein: CASSPTGGVETQYF

J gene: TRBJ1-2
D gene: TRBD1
V gene: TRBV11-2
clone size: -
CDR3 DNA: TGTGCCAGCAGCCTACAGGGGGAGGCTAACTATGGCTACACCTTC
CDR3 protein: CASSLQGEANYGYTF

J gene: TRBJ2-7
D gene: TRBD1
V gene: TRBV2
clone size: -
CDR3 DNA: TGTGCCAGCAATACCTACGCCGGGGACAGTTTCCAGCAGTACTTC
CDR3 protein: CASNTYAGDSFQQYF

J gene: TRBJ2-2
D gene: -
V gene: TRBV5-4
clone size: -
CDR3 DNA: TGTGCCAGCAGCATAGGCTTGACGAACACCGGGGAGCTGTTTTTT
CDR3 protein: CASSIGLTNTGELFF

J gene: TRBJ2-4
D gene: -
V gene: TRBV19
clone size: -
CDR3 DNA: TGTGCCAGTAGTATGCCTTGGGGGAACAAGATAGCCAAAAACATTCAGTACTTC
CDR3 protein: CASSMPWGNKIAKNIQYF

J gene: TRBJ1-4
D gene: -
V gene: TRBV10-3
clone size: -
CDR3 DNA: TGTGCCATCAGTGAAGGCGGCGGGGGTCCGATGGCAAAACTGTTTTTT
CDR3 protein: CAISEGGGGPMAKLFF

J gene: TRBJ2-5
D gene: TRBD2
V gene: TRBV4-3
clone size: once
CDR3 DNA: TGCGCCAGCAGCCAACTAGCGGGAGCGTCAGAGACCCAGTACTTC
CDR3 protein: CASSQLAGASETQYF

J gene: TRBJ2-5
D gene: -
V gene: TRBV25-1
clone size: -
CDR3 DNA: TGTGCCAGCAGTGAATCGACGGAGACCCAGTACTTC
CDR3 protein: CASSESTETQYF

J gene: TRBJ2-3
D gene: -
V gene: TRBV10-3
clone size: -
CDR3 DNA: TGTGCCATCGGCCCCCCTAGCGTCGTAAGCACAGATACGCAGTATTTT
CDR3 protein: CAIGPPSVVSTDTQYF

J gene: TRBJ2-3
D gene: -
V gene: TRBV5-4
clone size: -
CDR3 DNA: TGTGCCAGCAGCTTGAGTCCAAGCACAGATACGCAGTATTTT
CDR3 protein: CASSLSPSTDTQYF

J gene: TRBJ1-2
D gene: -
V gene: TRBV11-2
clone size: -
CDR3 DNA: TGTGCCAGCAGCTTAAACGCAGGGAACTATGGCTACACCTTC
CDR3 protein: CASSLNAGNYGYTF

J gene: TRBJ2-1
D gene: -
V gene: TRBV29-1
clone size: once
CDR3 DNA: TGCAGCGTTTCTCACTCCTACAATGAGCAGTTCTTC
CDR3 protein: CSVSHSYNEQFF

J gene: TRBJ2-5
D gene: -
V gene: TRBV7-9
clone size: -
CDR3 DNA: TGTGCCAGCAGCTTAGCCGGGGGACGGATAAAAGAGACCCAGTACTTC
CDR3 protein: CASSLAGGRIKETQYF

J gene: TRBJ2-5
D gene: -
V gene: TRBV9
clone size: -
CDR3 DNA: TGTGCCAGCAGCGCTACTACAGGGAAACAAGAGACCCAGTACTTC
CDR3 protein: CASSATTGKQETQYF

J gene: TRBJ2-3
D gene: -
V gene: TRBV5-6
clone size: once
CDR3 DNA: TGTGCCAGCAGCTTTAACCTGTATAGCACAGATACGCAGTATTTT
CDR3 protein: CASSFNLYSTDTQYF

J gene: TRBJ1-5
D gene: -
V gene: TRBV28
clone size: -
CDR3 DNA: TGTGCCAGCCGGACAGAGAGAGATCAGCCCCAGCATTTT
CDR3 protein: CASRTERDQPQHF

J gene: TRBJ2-3
D gene: TRBD2
V gene: TRBV5-1
clone size: -
CDR3 DNA: TGCGCCAGCAGCTTGGATTGGCGGGGGGGCACAGATACGCAGTATTTT
CDR3 protein: CASSLDWRGGTDTQYF

J gene: TRBJ1-2
D gene: -
V gene: TRBV14
clone size: -
CDR3 DNA: TGTGCCAGCAGCCAAGATAGGGGGTTTGGCTACACCTTC
CDR3 protein: CASSQDRGFGYTF

J gene: TRBJ1-5
D gene: -
V gene: TRBV7-6
clone size: -
CDR3 DNA: TGTGCCAGCAGCCCGGACACCAGTCAGCCCCAGCATTTT
CDR3 protein: CASSPDTSQPQHF

J gene: TRBJ2-1
D gene: TRBD2
V gene: TRBV7-2
clone size: -
CDR3 DNA: TGTGCCAGCAGTTCCGACGGACTAGCGGCCAATGAGCAGTTCTTC
CDR3 protein: CASSSDGLAANEQFF

J gene: TRBJ2-5
D gene: -
V gene: TRBV2
clone size: -
CDR3 DNA: TGTGCCAGCAGCGTGGACAGCGAGACCCAGTACTTC
CDR3 protein: CASSVDSETQYF

J gene: TRBJ2-1
D gene: -
V gene: TRBV29-1
clone size: -
CDR3 DNA: TGCAGCGTTAAGGACTCCTACAATGAGCAGTTCTTC
CDR3 protein: CSVKDSYNEQFF

J gene: TRBJ1-5
D gene: -
V gene: TRBV11-2
clone size: -
CDR3 DNA: TGTGCCAGCAGCTCAGGTCAGGGTTACAATCAGCCCCAGCATTTT
CDR3 protein: CASSSGQGYNQPQHF

J gene: TRBJ1-5
D gene: -
V gene: TRBV11-2
clone size: -
CDR3 DNA: TGTGCCAGCAGCCTTGGCAGGGACATCAATCAGCCCCAGCATTTT
CDR3 protein: CASSLGRDINQPQHF

J gene: TRBJ2-7
D gene: -
V gene: TRBV5-6
clone size: -
CDR3 DNA: TGTGCCAGCAGCTTGGTGGAGGGCAAGCAGTACTTC
CDR3 protein: CASSLVEGKQYF

J gene: TRBJ2-3
D gene: -
V gene: TRBV30
clone size: -
CDR3 DNA: TGTGCCTATAGGAAATTAGCGGATACGCAGTATTTT
CDR3 protein: CAYRKLADTQYF

J gene: TRBJ1-5
D gene: -
V gene: TRBV27
clone size: -
CDR3 DNA: TGTGCCAGCAGTTTATCGTCCGGGATAAGGCAGCATTTT
CDR3 protein: CASSLSSGIRQHF

J gene: TRBJ1-6
D gene: -
V gene: TRBV6-1
clone size: -
CDR3 DNA: TGTGCCAGCAGTGAAGCGGCGGGATTTAATTCACCCCTCCACTTT
CDR3 protein: CASSEAAGFNSPLHF

J gene: TRBJ2-7
D gene: TRBD2
V gene: TRBV5-1
clone size: once
CDR3 DNA: TGCGCCAGCAGCATAGCGGGGCAATACGAGCAGTACTTC
CDR3 protein: CASSIAGQYEQYF

J gene: TRBJ1-1
D gene: TRBD1
V gene: TRBV5-1
clone size: -
CDR3 DNA: TGCGCCAGCAGCACGGGACAGGAGCACACTGAAGCTTTCTTT
CDR3 protein: CASSTGQEHTEAFF

J gene: TRBJ2-7
D gene: -
V gene: TRBV25-1
clone size: -
CDR3 DNA: TGTGCCAGCAGTGAATCGCTCACCTACGAGCAGTACTTC
CDR3 protein: CASSESLTYEQYF

J gene: TRBJ2-1
D gene: -
V gene: TRBV10-3
clone size: -
CDR3 DNA: TGTGCCACGACCGGGACCGAAAGCTACAATGAGCAGTTCTTC
CDR3 protein: CATTGTESYNEQFF

J gene: TRBJ1-5
D gene: TRBD1
V gene: TRBV6-5
clone size: -
CDR3 DNA: TGTGCCAGCAGTCGCACCGGGACAGGGGATCAGCCCCAGCATTTT
CDR3 protein: CASSRTGTGDQPQHF

J gene: TRBJ1-5
D gene: -
V gene: TRBV6-5
clone size: -
CDR3 DNA: TGTGCCAGCAGACCCAGCCTACCTAGCAATCAGCCCCAGCATTTT
CDR3 protein: CASRPSLPSNQPQHF

J gene: TRBJ2-5
D gene: TRBD2
V gene: TRBV6-5
clone size: -
CDR3 DNA: TGTGCCAGCAGTACAACTAGCGGGATAGAGACCCAGTACTTC
CDR3 protein: CASSTTSGIETQYF

J gene: TRBJ1-1
D gene: -
V gene: TRBV30
clone size: -
CDR3 DNA: TGTGCCTGGAGTGTACTGAGGAACACTGAAGCTTTCTTT
CDR3 protein: CAWSVLRNTEAFF

J gene: TRBJ2-5
D gene: TRBD2
V gene: TRBV2
clone size: -
CDR3 DNA: TGTGCCAGCATCCCCGGGACTAGCGGGGGGGTCTGGGGAACTTTGGCAAAAGAGACCCAGTACTTC
CDR3 protein: CASIPGTSGGVWGTLAKETQYF

J gene: TRBJ1-2
D gene: -
V gene: TRBV30
clone size: once
CDR3 DNA: TGTGCCTGGAAGCGGGGGCAGTGGGGCTATGGCTACACCTTC
CDR3 protein: CAWKRGQWGYGYTF